Reported below is one T cell receptor (beta chain). Its antigen target is currently unknown. No clone much larger than this one lies a single base away; base qualities are absent. This sample was taken from a study of blood T cell repertoires in COVID-19 (dated by TCRdb to the early 2020s). Broadly, across the study: The collaborator samples originated in the United States, Italy and Spain and spanned the acute and convalescent phases of COVID-19. The repertoires were released in a freely available public database meant as a resource for research on the immune response to SARS-CoV-2. Subjects who had been exposed to COVID-19, were actively infected with it, or had recovered from it provided the deeply sampled blood TCRbeta repertoires that made up the dataset. The prospective study material was composed of cDNA or gDNA derived from T cells, B-cell-depleted T cells, or PBMCs. Where available, HLA class I and class II types were taken from metadata supplied by the sample provider and were not determined by assay-based typing. The samples were drawn from two sources: the first 160 participants of the ongoing ImmuneRACE study, and about 1,300 subjects contributed by 6 global collaborators. Nearly every sample came with metadata listing a de-identified subject ID, COVID-19 status, age in years and sex.

Looking up the germline V gene yields CDR1 MDHEN and CDR2 SYDVKM. Ends trimmed: V by 4 bases, J by 3 bases; bases unmatched to a gene: 17. The CDR3 measures 20 amino acids from cysteine to phenylalanine. CDR3 DNA is the only sequence kept; it has 60 bases, read in frame from the first base. TCRbeta CDR3 regions were amplified from genomic DNA using the immunoSEQ Assay, a bias-controlled multiplex PCR. Regarding the original processing steps: The number of nucleated cells in each sample was estimated by amplification of reference gene primers within the assay. Sequence reads were collapsed and filtered to measure the absolute abundance of every unique TCRbeta CDR3 rearrangement. For each sample, productive Simpson clonality was calculated by taking the square root of Simpson's diversity index across productive rearrangements. Sourced from immuneACCESS, this table was stored by TCRdb with only in-frame sequences that have V and J called. A share of the clones is absent; for the studies checked, an unresolved V gene accounts for under half, and the remainder has no known explanation. V and J calls plus clone size are reproduced from that table; the DNA served to infer D and trimming. The table for this sample lists around 170,000 clones; approximately 88% of them were counted only once. The ten largest clones capture about 9.4% of the sample.

Participants in the prospective study were enrolled through a virtual design, were aged 18 to 89 years, and lived in approximately 25 United States geographic areas. In the prospective study, cohorts were assigned on the basis of participant-reported clinical history obtained from a screening survey and a study questionnaire. Recovered participants in ImmuneRACE Cohort 3 were defined by two consecutive negative NP/OP PCR tests, clearance by a healthcare professional, or resolution of symptoms. Mobile phlebotomists in the prospective study collected whole blood, serum and a nasopharyngeal or oropharyngeal swab from every participant. Over an approximately 2-month period, participants in the prospective study had the option of providing additional blood draws and questionnaires. Prospective study blood samples were shipped either frozen or at room temperature before DNA extraction. Paper-wide results and their limitations: Clinical and demographic metadata were provided uncurated, with the amount varying by source and participant.

The rearranged chain carries TRBV28 and TRBJ2-7, and TRBD2 matches 14 of the central bases. Material: PBMCs or T cells enriched from blood (not recorded which). This clonotype was obtained from a young woman who had recovered from COVID-19. The bases are TGTGCCAGCAGTTCCCAGGCCGGGACTAGCGGGGGTAGGGCGCTCTACGAGCAGTACTTC. This codes for CASSSQAGTSGGRALYEQYF.